This entry lists 8 T cell receptor beta chains sequenced from one sample in a study of response to subunit inactivated influenza vaccine. In TCRdb, the RT-PCR reads were re-called with MiXCR into one record per CDR3 protein. The sample has about 700,000 distinct CDR3 sequences; 14% are singletons. The sequencing here drew on PBMCs from blood, taken 14 to 15 days before vaccination. These receptors all come from a man over 45 who received an inactivated influenza vaccine.

This clonotype was detected only a few times. V gene TRBV14 combines with J gene TRBJ2-2; D is unresolved. The CDR3 consists of 13 residues. Trimming cost V 3 bases and J 6 bases, with 8 bases left between them. Germline V gene lookup returns CDR1 SGHDN and CDR2 FVKESK. This CDR3 is CASSQFRPGELFF. The CDR3 DNA is TGTGCCAGCAGCCAGTTTAGACCCGGGGAGCTGTTTTTT.

This clonotype was seen only a few times. This rearrangement joins TRBV7-2 to TRBJ2-2; D is unclear. The CDR3 consists of 12 residues. V was trimmed by 5 bases and J by 4 bases, leaving 5 bases between them. Germline CDR1 and CDR2: SGHTA and FQGNSA. This chain's CDR3 is CASSQPTGELFF. DNA for the CDR3: TGTGCCAGCAGCCAACCCACCGGGGAGCTGTTTTTT.

This clonotype was observed many times. The CDR3 coding sequence is TGTGCCAGCAGTTTTTCACAATACCAAGAGACCCAGTACTTC. Translation gives CASSFSQYQETQYF. This chain links TRBV28 with TRBJ2-5; D call uncertain. Trimming took 3 bases from V and 0 from J, leaving 8 bases between them. CDR1 and CDR2 from the germline V gene are MDHEN and SYDVKM. The CDR3 is made up of 14 amino acids.

This clonotype was detected many times. This chain joins TRBV6-1 and TRBJ2-1, with D possibly being TRBD2 (5 bases). In germline, CDR1 is MNHNS, CDR2 SASEGT. CDR3 size: 13 residues. Trimming pared 6 bases from V and 9 bases from J, leaving 15 bases between. The DNA of the CDR3 is TGTGCCAGCAGCCCCCCCGGGAATCGTGAGCAGTTCTTC. This translates into CASSPPGNREQFF.

The V and J genes are TRBV15 and TRBJ2-2, with D uncertain. With 5 bases removed from V and 4 bases from J, the gap between germline ends came to 8 bases. The CDR3 contains 13 residues. The V gene's germline CDR1 is LNHNV and CDR2 YYDKDF (reference sequence). The CDR3 region has the DNA TGTGCCACCAGCGGTCTGCCCACCGGGGAGCTGTTTTTT. Translated, it gives CATSGLPTGELFF.

J is TRBJ2-1 and V is TRBV9, with D possibly being TRBD1 or TRBD2 (6 bases each). CDR3 length: 16 amino acids. V was pared by 1 base and J by 10 bases, with 21 bases between. The germline V gene encodes CDR1 SGDLS and CDR2 YYNGEE. The CDR3 is CASSVTFGGRTREQFF. The CDR3, as DNA: TGTGCCAGCAGCGTAACCTTTGGGGGGCGGACAAGGGAGCAGTTCTTC.

The chain combines TRBV6-6 with TRBJ2-4; unclear D gene. The CDR3 has 10 residues. CDR1 MNHNY and CDR2 SVGAGI come from the germline V gene (reference sequence). Trimming cost V 2 bases and J 9 bases, with 2 bases left between them. CDR3 sequence: CASSYGIQYF. CDR3 nucleotides: TGTGCCAGCAGTTACGGCATTCAGTACTTC.

This clonotype was detected a few times. V gene TRBV20-1 combines with J gene TRBJ2-1, with D perhaps TRBD1 (6 bases). Germline-derived CDR1 and CDR2 are DFQATT and SNEGSKA (reference sequence). CDR3 length equals 15 residues. V was pared by 5 bases and J by 5 bases, with 19 bases between. CDR3 nucleotides: TGCAGTGCTCGTGCAGACAGGATCCTCCACAATGAGCAGTTCTTC. This encodes CSARADRILHNEQFF.